Listed here are 28 T cell receptor beta chains from one sample, sequenced in a study of T-cell memory formation after mild COVID-19. TCRdb independently ran MiXCR on the 5' RACE reads; one entry per CDR3 protein. The sample carries some 290,000 distinct CDR3 sequences, about a sixth recorded once. Sequenced input: PBMCs or a T cell subset sorted from them (not recorded which). All receptors derive from a man younger than 35 who had mild COVID-19 (a few samples of this study predate the infection). Cell type and time point are not known.

In this sample, this clonotype turned up a few times. This chain's CDR3 is CASSLAVLARDTGELFF. The CDR3 DNA reads as TGCGCCAGCAGCTTGGCCGTTCTAGCGCGCGACACCGGGGAGCTGTTTTTT. The genes are TRBV5-1 and TRBJ2-2; TRBD2 might be the D (6 bases). Trimming removed 0 bases at V and 3 bases at J, with 15 bases between. The CDR3 is 17 amino acids. The V gene's germline CDR1 is SGHRS and CDR2 YFSETQ.

The gene calls are TRBV9 and TRBJ1-2, with no clear D. Germline V lookup: CDR1 SGDLS, CDR2 YYNGEE. The CDR3 runs to 14 residues. V gave up 0 bases and J gave up 7 bases, with 13 bases separating them. This chain's CDR3 is CASSVAAPGRGYTF. The CDR3 coding sequence is TGTGCCAGCAGCGTAGCTGCGCCCGGTCGTGGCTACACCTTC. The full variable domain, its missing parts supplied by reference TRBV9 and TRBJ1-2, is DSGVTQTPKHLITATGQRVTLRCSPRSGDLSVYWYQQSLDQGLQFLIQYYNGEERAKGNILERFSAQQFPDLHSELNLSSLELGDSALYFCASSVAAPGRGYTFGSGTRLTVV.

This clonotype has just a few counts. The junction departs from the called germline gene at one end, perhaps through a read error. The chain links TRBV5-1 to TRBJ1-4, with D possibly matching TRBD1 (6 bases). CDR3 length: 16 residues. Germline values: CDR1 SGHRS, CDR2 YFSETQ. As DNA, the CDR3 is TGCGCCAGCAGTTATGGGGGGCAGGCGCCTAAAGAAAAACTGTTTTTT. It encodes CASSYGGQAPKEKLFF.

The V gene is TRBV21-1, the J gene TRBJ2-3; TRBD1, the table's D call, lacks a check against the DNA. TRBV21-1 is a pseudogene locus. This CDR3 is 15 amino acids long. The chain's CDR3 is CASSKGPISTDTQYF. CDR3 coding DNA: TGTGCCAGCAGCAAGGGACCGATTAGCACAGATACGCAGTATTTT.

The V and J genes are TRBV19 and TRBJ1-1; D not certain. The CDR3 loop spans 12 amino acids. V was shortened by 5 bases and J by 11 bases, with 15 bases between the two germline ends. Germline V gives CDR1 LNHDA, CDR2 SQIVND (reference sequence). CDR3 residues: CASSPREGGAFF. The DNA of the CDR3 is TGTGCCAGTAGTCCCCGTGAGGGTGGGGCTTTCTTT.

Ten or more counts support this clonotype. The CDR3 DNA sequence: TGTGCCAGCAGCGCCCAGGGGTCCCAAGCTGAAGCTTTCTTT. This gives the protein CASSAQGSQAEAFF. The chain is built from TRBV9 and TRBJ1-1, with TRBD1 as a possible D gene (6 bases). This CDR3 is 14 amino acids long. Looked up from germline, CDR1 is SGDLS and CDR2 is YYNGEE. The V and J ends lost 3 bases and 6 bases respectively, with 15 bases between them.

The rearrangement links TRBV6-2 or TRBV6-3 to TRBJ2-1; D ambiguous. Germline V gene sequence: CDR1 MNHEY, CDR2 SVGEGT. The CDR3 is 16 amino acids. Trimming left V 6 bases short and J 0 bases short, with 15 bases between. In DNA form, the CDR3 reads TGTGCCAGCAGCGCCCTCTCCGGAAACTCCTACAATGAGCAGTTCTTC. Translating it yields CASSALSGNSYNEQFF.

The chain links TRBV10-3 to TRBJ2-7, with D possibly called TRBD1 or TRBD2 (5 bases each). This CDR3 has 16 residues. Trimming removed 3 bases from V and 6 bases from J, with 21 bases in between. Germline CDR1 reads ENHRY; CDR2 reads SYGVKD. The CDR3 sequence: CAISDWPPGLGLEQYF. The DNA for the CDR3 is TGTGCCATCAGTGACTGGCCTCCGGGGCTTGGCCTCGAGCAGTACTTC.

This clonotype was detected a few times. V gene TRBV12-3 or TRBV12-4 combines with J gene TRBJ2-1; D tentatively fits TRBD1 or TRBD2 (5 bases each). The CDR3 length is 16 residues. V dropped 4 bases and J dropped 2 bases, with 15 bases sitting between them. The CDR3 spells CASSSGVGRTYNEQFF. The CDR3 nucleotides read TGTGCCAGCAGTTCCGGGGTGGGACGCACCTACAATGAGCAGTTCTTC.

This chain joins TRBV6-6 and TRBJ2-2, with D hard to call. Trimming pared 6 bases from V and 3 bases from J, leaving 8 bases between. The CDR3 has 13 amino acids. Germline CDR1 and CDR2: MNHNY and SVGAGI (reference sequence). DNA for the CDR3: TGTGCCAGCAGGATACGGCACACCGGGGAGCTGTTTTTT. Amino acids: CASRIRHTGELFF.

This clonotype was counted at least ten times. This chain joins TRBV7-2 and TRBJ2-1; D unresolved. CDR3 length: 15 residues. In germline, CDR1 is SGHTA, CDR2 FQGNSA. Trimming removed 1 base from V and 2 bases from J, with 9 bases in between. This chain's CDR3 is CASSLDLSTYNEQFF. Here the CDR3 DNA reads TGTGCCAGCAGCTTAGATCTTAGTACCTACAATGAGCAGTTCTTC.

This clonotype was picked up a small number of times. This sequence joins TRBV15 and TRBJ1-5; D is ambiguous. CDR1 is LNHNV, CDR2 YYDKDF, per germline (reference sequence). The CDR3 is 15 residues long. Between the trimmed V and J ends, which lost 5 bases and 5 bases, there was a span of 16 bases. CDR3 DNA: TGTGCCACCAGCTCAAGTCCGGGGTATGATCAGCCCCAGCATTTT. Translating it yields CATSSSPGYDQPQHF.

The sample holds a few counts of this clonotype. This chain joins TRBV3-1 and TRBJ1-1, with a tentative D call TRBD1 (5 bases). Germline values: CDR1 LGHDT, CDR2 YNNKEL (reference sequence). This CDR3 region has 14 residues. V gave up 0 bases and J gave up 5 bases, with 10 bases separating them. The CDR3 nucleotides read TGTGCCAGCAGCCAAGAAGGGGAGGCGACTGAAGCTTTCTTT. Translated: CASSQEGEATEAFF. Filled out from reference TRBV3-1 and TRBJ1-1, the complete variable domain reads DTAVSQTPKYLVTQMGNDKSIKCEQNLGHDTMYWYKQDSKKFLKIMFSYNNKELIINETVPNRFSPKSPDKAHLNLHINSLELGDSAVYFCASSQEGEATEAFFGQGTRLTVV.

The chain combines TRBV27 with TRBJ2-1; D unresolved. This CDR3 spans 13 amino acids. The germline CDR1 and CDR2 sequences are MNHEY and SMNVEV (reference sequence). V shed 3 bases and J shed 7 bases, with 10 bases lying between them. This CDR3 reads CASSFDLGNEQFF. The CDR3 DNA follows: TGTGCCAGCAGTTTCGATCTGGGAAATGAGCAGTTCTTC.

This clonotype occurred many times. The chain recombines TRBV5-1 with TRBJ2-3; no definite D call. Trimming took off 4 bases at V and 2 bases at J, with 11 bases between the two ends. The CDR3 is 14 residues long. The V gene's germline CDR1 is SGHRS and CDR2 YFSETQ. CDR3 DNA: TGCGCCAGCAGCCTGCTAGGCACCACAGATACGCAGTATTTT. Amino acids: CASSLLGTTDTQYF.

This clonotype was detected ten times or more. The chain is built from TRBV29-1 and TRBJ1-5; the match to TRBD1 covers 7 bases. The ends lost 4 bases at V and 9 bases at J; junction bases unmatched: 9. Germline CDR1 reads SQVTM; CDR2 reads ANQGSEA. The CDR3 runs 13 residues. The CDR3 loop is CSVGDREDRPQHF. Written as DNA, the CDR3 is TGCAGCGTTGGCGACAGGGAAGATAGGCCCCAGCATTTT.

This clonotype was recorded a few times. The rearrangement uses TRBV6-1 and TRBJ2-7; the D gene could be TRBD1 or TRBD2 (5 bases each). The germline V gene encodes CDR1 MNHNS and CDR2 SASEGT. The CDR3 is made up of 15 amino acids. V dropped 3 bases and J dropped 5 bases, with 17 bases sitting between them. Written as DNA, the CDR3 is TGTGCCAGCAGTGAGGACCTTCGGGGCAGTGACGAGCAGTACGTC. Translating it yields CASSEDLRGSDEQYV.

This clonotype was seen a handful of times. This sequence joins TRBV12-5 and TRBJ2-3; TRBD1 might be the D (5 bases). Germline values: CDR1 LGHNT, CDR2 FRNRAP. This CDR3 spans 14 amino acids. V was clipped by 1 base and J by 0 bases, with 5 bases between them. The CDR3 sequence is CASGLGQSTDTQYF. CDR3 nucleotides: TGTGCTAGTGGTTTGGGACAGAGCACAGATACGCAGTATTTT.

The chain couples TRBV3-1 to TRBJ1-1, with D hard to call. The germline V and J ends were trimmed by 4 bases and 7 bases, with 10 bases remaining between them. This CDR3 region has 12 residues. Germline V gene sequence: CDR1 LGHDT, CDR2 YNNKEL (reference sequence). The CDR3 sequence is CASSRVDHEAFF. The CDR3 bases are TGTGCCAGCAGCCGGGTGGACCATGAAGCTTTCTTT. The complete variable domain, with remaining parts taken from reference TRBV3-1 and TRBJ1-1, reads DTAVSQTPKYLVTQMGNDKSIKCEQNLGHDTMYWYKQDSKKFLKIMFSYNNKELIINETVPNRFSPKSPDKAHLNLHINSLELGDSAVYFCASSRVDHEAFFGQGTRLTVV.

Only a few counts were recorded for this clonotype. The CDR3 loop is CASSLSLKAGRQYV. In DNA form, the CDR3 reads TGTGCCAGCAGTTTATCGTTGAAGGCCGGGCGGCAGTACGTC. The chain links TRBV27 to TRBJ2-7; D not resolved. The CDR3 loop spans 14 amino acids. Germline CDR1 and CDR2: MNHEY and SMNVEV (reference sequence). V was cut by 0 bases and J by 9 bases, with 15 bases left in between.

This clonotype was seen more than once but under ten times. The chain links TRBV27 to TRBJ2-2, with D possibly being TRBD2 (6 bases). The CDR3 totals 14 residues. The V gene's germline CDR1 is MNHEY and CDR2 SMNVEV (reference sequence). Trimming left V 6 bases short and J 1 base short, with 9 bases between. The DNA for the CDR3 is TGTGCCAGCAGCTCGGGGGTGAACACCGGGGAGCTGTTTTTT. Its protein product is CASSSGVNTGELFF.

This clonotype occurred a few times. This chain connects TRBV5-1 to TRBJ1-1; no definite D call. The germline V gene has CDR1 SGHRS and CDR2 YFSETQ. This CDR3 spans 14 amino acids. V was trimmed by 2 bases and J by 3 bases, leaving 11 bases between them. The CDR3 region is CASSFQVGDTEAFF. The CDR3 nucleotides are TGCGCCAGCAGCTTTCAGGTTGGCGACACTGAAGCTTTCTTT. The variable domain in full, with the rest retrieved from reference TRBV5-1 and TRBJ1-1, is KAGVTQTPRYLIKTRGQQVTLSCSPISGHRSVSWYQQTPGQGLQFLFEYFSETQRNKGNFPGRFSGRQFSNSRSEMNVSTLELGDSALYLCASSFQVGDTEAFFGQGTRLTVV.

This clonotype was counted a few times. V and J are TRBV27 and TRBJ2-7; possibly TRBD1 for D (5 bases). The germline V gene encodes CDR1 MNHEY and CDR2 SMNVEV (reference sequence). Trimming shortened V by 2 bases and J by 2 bases, and 10 bases separated the two germline ends. This CDR3 has 14 residues. Here the CDR3 DNA reads TGTGCCAGCAGTTTAACAGGAGCCACCTACGAGCAGTACTTC. This encodes CASSLTGATYEQYF.

This sequence joins TRBV5-6 and TRBJ1-2; D is uncertain. Germline lookup yields CDR1 SGHDT and CDR2 YYEEEE. Trimming took 3 bases from V and 2 from J, leaving 8 bases between them. CDR3 length: 13 residues. The CDR3 protein is CASSSARNYGYTF. The CDR3 region has the DNA TGTGCCAGCAGCTCGGCGAGGAACTATGGCTACACCTTC.

CDR3 DNA sequence: TGCGCCAGCAGCCAAGGCCAGGGTCTCGAGCAGTACTTC. Protein sequence: CASSQGQGLEQYF. The chain couples TRBV4-1 to TRBJ2-7; D perhaps matches TRBD1 (5 bases). The germline gives CDR1 MGHRA, CDR2 YSYEKL. The V end was cut by 1 base, the J end by 6 bases, with 10 bases between. This CDR3 has 13 amino acids.

Here the CDR3 DNA reads TGTGCCAGCTCACCCAACAGTGACTACGAGCAGTACGTC. It is translated as CASSPNSDYEQYV. The chain uses TRBV18 and TRBJ2-7; no clear D gene. The CDR3 consists of 13 residues. V was pared by 3 bases and J by 3 bases, with 9 bases between. From germline, CDR1 is KGHSH and CDR2 LQKENI.

In its sample, this clonotype was seen a few times. The chain's CDR3 is CASSYRRNTGELFF. The CDR3 nucleotides read TGTGCCAGCAGTTATCGGAGAAACACCGGGGAGCTGTTTTTT. This rearrangement joins TRBV12-3 or TRBV12-4 to TRBJ2-2; D gene ambiguous. This CDR3 spans 14 amino acids. Trimming took off 4 bases at V and 2 bases at J, with 8 bases between the two ends.

This clonotype came up a few times. The genes are TRBV5-1 and TRBJ1-1; no definite D call. In germline, CDR1 is SGHRS, CDR2 YFSETQ. V was pared by 0 bases and J by 11 bases, with 14 bases between. The CDR3 sequence is 13 residues long. The CDR3 spells CASSLGPLSGAFF. For the CDR3, the DNA is TGCGCCAGCAGCTTGGGACCCCTCTCGGGGGCTTTCTTT.